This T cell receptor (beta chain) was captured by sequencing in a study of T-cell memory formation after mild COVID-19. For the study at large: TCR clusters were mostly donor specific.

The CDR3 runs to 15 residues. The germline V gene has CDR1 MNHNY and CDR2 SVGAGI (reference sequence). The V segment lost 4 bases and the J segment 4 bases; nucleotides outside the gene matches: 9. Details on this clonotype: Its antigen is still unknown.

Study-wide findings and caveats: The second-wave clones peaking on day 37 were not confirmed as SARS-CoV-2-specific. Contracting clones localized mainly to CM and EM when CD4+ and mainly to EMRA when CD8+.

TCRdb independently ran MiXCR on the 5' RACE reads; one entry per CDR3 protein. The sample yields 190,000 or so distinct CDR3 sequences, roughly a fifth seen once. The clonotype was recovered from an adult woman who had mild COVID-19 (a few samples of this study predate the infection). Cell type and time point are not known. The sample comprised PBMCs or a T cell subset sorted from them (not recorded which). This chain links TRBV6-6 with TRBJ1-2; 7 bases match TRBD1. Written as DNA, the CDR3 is TGTGCCAGCAGTTCCGACAGGGAAGGGGTCTATGGCTACACCTTC. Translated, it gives CASSSDREGVYGYTF.